Listed below are T cell receptor beta chains from one sample, sequenced in a study of identifying expanded T cells in peripheral blood. Some clones are missing from TCRdb's copy, which holds only in-frame ones; the method was immunoSEQ multiplex PCR. The sample holds about 100,000 clones; over 80% are singletons and the top ten take about 5.5%. The sample was blood. The source of these receptors is a person aged 18 to 75 in good health. The CDR3 runs from the conserved cysteine through the conserved F or W. D genes are given only for firm matches.

d_call,v_call,j_call,cdr3_nt,cdr3_aa
TRBD1,TRBV30,TRBJ1-1,TGTGCCTGTGAGGGGGCGCAGAACACTGAAGCTTTCTTT,CACEGAQNTEAFF
TRBD1,TRBV7-9,TRBJ2-1,TGTGCCAGCAGCTCGGACAGGGGGCTCTACAATGAGCAGTTCTTC,CASSSDRGLYNEQFF
-,TRBV2,TRBJ1-6,TGTGCCAGCAATCTCGAAAAGTGGAATTCACCCCTCCACTTT,CASNLEKWNSPLHF
-,TRBV4-2,TRBJ1-6,TGTGCCAGCAGCCAAGATGAATGGAGCGGAGTACCTGGTAATTCACCCCTCCACTTT,CASSQDEWSGVPGNSPLHF
TRBD1,TRBV14,TRBJ2-2,TGTGCCAGCAGCCGCGGGACAGGGACCGCGAACACCGGGGAGCTGTTTTTT,CASSRGTGTANTGELFF
-,TRBV9,TRBJ2-3,TGTGCCAGCAGCGTAGGCGTTAGCACAGATACGCAGTATTTT,CASSVGVSTDTQYF
-,TRBV4-3,TRBJ2-2,TGCGCCAGCAGCCGAGGTGAGGGGAGAGGTCCCGGGGAGCTGTTTTTT,CASSRGEGRGPGELFF
TRBD1,TRBV7-9,TRBJ1-1,TGTGCCAGCAGCTCCACAGGGGGCGGACGGAACACTGAAGCTTTCTTT,CASSSTGGGRNTEAFF
TRBD2,TRBV4-3,TRBJ2-2,TGCGCCAGCAGCCAGGGGGTAGCGGGAGACGGGGAGCTGTTTTTT,CASSQGVAGDGELFF
-,TRBV19,TRBJ1-5,TGTGCCAGTACCCTCGGGCGGGGTCAGCCCCAGCATTTT,CASTLGRGQPQHF